The 23 T cell receptor beta chains given below trace back to one sample, sequenced in a study of T cells after yellow fever vaccination (dated by TCRdb to between 2017 and 2020). The treatment or condition label of this sample denotes: live attenuated yellow fever vaccine strain. Libraries were prepared through 5' RACE. Sequencer: Illumina HiSeq 2500. TCRdb reran the public reads through fastp at Q25 and MiXCR, keeping productive beta chains. Rows with one shared CDR3 protein collapse into an entry with the most common genes and DNA. The sample yields about 160,000 distinct CDR3 sequences; approximately 6.7% were counted once. The biggest ten clones account for 2.5% of the sample. Sequences were derived from CD4+ T cells sorted from PBMCs, sampled around 5 days after the first yellow fever vaccination. These receptors all come from a man aged 18 to 35 who received the YFV17D yellow fever vaccine.

J is TRBJ2-1 and V is TRBV20-1, with TRBD2 identical over 14 bases. V dropped 6 bases and J dropped 8; count of bases not matched to a gene: 9. Germline lookup yields CDR1 DFQATT and CDR2 SNEGSKA (reference sequence). This CDR3 is built from 15 residues. As DNA, the CDR3 is TGCAGTGCACCCGGACTAGCGGGGGGTTACCATGAGCAGTTCTTC. It encodes CSAPGLAGGYHEQFF.

This clonotype was seen ten or more times. The genes are TRBV12-3 or TRBV12-4 and TRBJ2-5, with a tentative D call TRBD1 (5 bases). This CDR3 contains 15 residues. Trimming took 2 bases from V and 0 from J, leaving 10 bases between them. CDR3 sequence: CASSLRSGYQETQYF. The CDR3 DNA is TGTGCCAGCAGTTTAAGGTCAGGGTACCAAGAGACCCAGTACTTC.

This clonotype was observed at least ten times. The CDR3 protein is CASSGGQTEKLFF. In DNA form, the CDR3 reads TGTGCCAGCAGCGGGGGACAGACTGAAAAACTGTTTTTT. The chain uses TRBV7-8 and TRBJ1-4; TRBD1 matches at 7 bases. Germline CDR1 reads SGHVS; CDR2 reads FQNEAQ. The CDR3 length is 13 residues. Unmatched junction bases numbered 4, after V lost 5 bases and J lost 7 bases.

The chain joins TRBV7-8 to TRBJ1-2; D gene ambiguous. Trimming cost V 0 bases and J 5 bases, with 10 bases left between them. The CDR3 extends over 14 amino acids. Germline V gene lookup returns CDR1 SGHVS and CDR2 FQNEAQ. DNA of the CDR3: TGTGCCAGCAGCTTAGCGTCCCACAGTTATGGCTACACCTTC. Translating it yields CASSLASHSYGYTF.

This clonotype was seen ten or more times. The V gene is TRBV7-9, the J gene TRBJ1-4, with D perhaps TRBD1 (5 bases). The CDR3 contains 17 residues. The V gene's germline CDR1 is SEHNR and CDR2 FQNEAQ (reference sequence). V was shortened by 5 bases and J by 7 bases, with 23 bases between the two germline ends. The CDR3 DNA reads as TGTGCCAGCAGCCGAAACCCCCATCGGGGGGGGGTTGAAAAACTGTTTTTT. Translated: CASSRNPHRGGVEKLFF.

In this sample, this clonotype turned up a few times. J is TRBJ2-5 and V is TRBV9; D uncertain. The ends were cut back, 0 bases at V and 2 bases at J, with 8 bases in the middle. CDR1 SGDLS and CDR2 YYNGEE come from the germline V gene. The CDR3 is made up of 14 amino acids. CDR3 loop: CASSVGSGQETQYF. CDR3 DNA: TGTGCCAGCAGCGTAGGGTCGGGTCAAGAGACCCAGTACTTC.

This clonotype was observed many times. V usage is TRBV7-9 and J usage is TRBJ2-3; TRBD2 matches 12 bases. The CDR3 is 15 residues long. Germline V gene sequence: CDR1 SEHNR, CDR2 FQNEAQ (reference sequence). Germline trimming cut 3 bases from V and 4 bases from J; bases unmatched to any gene: 2. CDR3 residues: CASSFSSGGADTQYF. CDR3 nucleotide sequence: TGTGCCAGCAGCTTTTCTAGCGGGGGGGCAGATACGCAGTATTTT. Looking up the rest from reference TRBV7-9 and TRBJ2-3 gives the full variable domain: DTGVSQNPRHKITKRGQNVTFRCDPISEHNRLYWYRQTLGQGPEFLTYFQNEAQLEKSRLLSDRFSAERPKGSFSTLEIQRTEQGDSAMYLCASSFSSGGADTQYFGPGTRLTVL.

In its sample, this clonotype was seen many times. The V gene is TRBV7-2, the J gene TRBJ1-2, with D maybe TRBD1 (6 bases). CDR3 length: 14 amino acids. V dropped 2 bases and J dropped 2 bases, with 9 bases sitting between them. CDR1 is SGHTA, CDR2 FQGNSA, per germline. CDR3 in DNA: TGTGCCAGCAGCTTACAGGGGAACAACTATGGCTACACCTTC. Amino acid sequence: CASSLQGNNYGYTF.

There are many counts of this clonotype. This sequence joins TRBV7-2 and TRBJ1-5; a possible D gene is TRBD1 (5 bases). The CDR3 totals 13 residues. The V end lost 2 bases, the J end lost 7 bases, and 9 bases lay between the germline ends. Germline CDR1 reads SGHTA; CDR2 reads FQGNSA. DNA of the CDR3: TGTGCCAGCAGCTTACAGGGTTCCCAGCCCCAGCATTTT. Translating gives CASSLQGSQPQHF.

To note about this clonotype: A much larger clone lies a single base off, so this may be a read error. V is TRBV23-1 and J is TRBJ1-5; the D gene is possibly TRBD1 (6 bases). TRBV23-1 is classed as an ORF, of uncertain function. The CDR3 runs 16 residues. The CDR3: CTSSHRGAYSNQPQHF. In nucleotides, the CDR3 is TGCACCAGCAGTCACCGGGGGGCGTATAGCAATCAGCCCCAGCATTTT.

In this sample, this clonotype turned up a few times. V gene TRBV10-3 combines with J gene TRBJ2-7; D is perhaps TRBD1 or TRBD2 (6 bases each). Germline V CDR1 and CDR2: ENHRY, SYGVKD. Deletions cut 10 bases from V and 7 bases from J, with 14 bases between. The CDR3 is made up of 11 amino acids. The CDR3 coding sequence is TGTGCCACACAGGGAGGTGGGGAGCAGTACTTC. This codes for CATQGGGEQYF.

This clonotype was recorded at least ten times. This rearrangement joins TRBV20-1 to TRBJ2-3, with D tentatively TRBD1 or TRBD2 (6 bases each). Trimming pared 4 bases from V and 8 bases from J, leaving 19 bases between. The CDR3 runs 14 residues. Per germline, CDR1 DFQATT and CDR2 SNEGSKA (reference sequence). As DNA, the CDR3 is TGCAGTGCTACCCCTAGCGCCGCAGGGGTTACGCAGTATTTT. Its translation is CSATPSAAGVTQYF.

This clonotype was recorded many times. The CDR3 region is CASSLEGDYYNEQFF. The CDR3, as DNA: TGCGCCAGCAGCTTGGAGGGGGACTACTACAATGAGCAGTTCTTC. V and J are TRBV5-1 and TRBJ2-1; possibly TRBD2 for D (7 bases). Germline V gives CDR1 SGHRS, CDR2 YFSETQ. The CDR3 has 15 amino acids. Trimming cost V 0 bases and J 3 bases, with 10 bases left between them.

This chain joins TRBV20-1 and TRBJ2-5; 7 bases align to TRBD2. This CDR3 region has 13 residues. Trimming removed 1 base from V and 3 bases from J; junction bases left unmatched: 2. Germline V gives CDR1 DFQATT, CDR2 SNEGSKA (reference sequence). Here the CDR3 DNA reads TGCAGTGCTAGAGTCGGGGGGAAAGAGACCCAGTACTTC. Translating it yields CSARVGGKETQYF.

This clonotype has ten or more counts. CDR3 in amino acids: CSAIGQTNSPLHF. CDR3 DNA: TGCAGTGCTATCGGGCAGACTAATTCACCCCTCCACTTT. The chain joins TRBV20-1 to TRBJ1-6, with D uncertain. Germline values: CDR1 DFQATT, CDR2 SNEGSKA (reference sequence). The CDR3 loop spans 13 amino acids. The V gene lost 4 bases and the J gene lost 6 bases, with 10 bases spanning the gap.

This clonotype was recorded many times. The gene calls are TRBV4-3 and TRBJ1-1; 7 bases are a match to TRBD1. V lost 0 bases, J lost 3 bases, and 7 bases stayed unmatched. Germline V lookup: CDR1 LGHNA, CDR2 YSLEER. CDR3 length equals 16 residues. CDR3 in amino acids: CASSQDLRQGDTEAFF. As DNA, the CDR3 is TGCGCCAGCAGCCAAGATCTAAGACAGGGAGACACTGAAGCTTTCTTT.

The J gene is TRBJ1-2, the V gene TRBV6-1, with 7 bases lining up with TRBD1. This CDR3 spans 14 amino acids. From germline, CDR1 is MNHNS and CDR2 SASEGT. V trimming: 6 bases; J trimming: 4 bases; junction bases outside the gene matches: 8. The CDR3 DNA follows: TGTGCCAGCAGCCAATACGACAGGGCCTATGGCTACACCTTC. As protein: CASSQYDRAYGYTF.

This clonotype was recorded many times. The rearrangement joins TRBV20-1 to TRBJ2-3; 8 nucleotides match TRBD1. The V segment lost 1 base and the J segment 0 bases; nucleotides outside the gene matches: 3. Germline assignment: CDR1 DFQATT and CDR2 SNEGSKA (reference sequence). The CDR3 spans 15 residues. The CDR3, as DNA: TGCAGTGCTAGAGCGACAGGGGCAAGCACAGATACGCAGTATTTT. It encodes CSARATGASTDTQYF.

The chain combines TRBV20-1 with TRBJ1-2; TRBD1 aligns across 11 bases. Germline CDR1 reads DFQATT; CDR2 reads SNEGSKA (reference sequence). CDR3 length: 12 residues. The V segment lost 5 bases and the J segment 10 bases; nucleotides outside the gene matches: 6. The CDR3: CSAGDRGVHYTF. The CDR3 DNA follows: TGCAGTGCTGGGGACAGGGGGGTGCACTACACCTTC.

V and J are TRBV7-2 and TRBJ1-5; D is ambiguous. V was cut by 6 bases and J by 5 bases, with 20 bases left in between. Germline CDR1 and CDR2: SGHTA and FQGNSA. The CDR3 has 16 amino acids. Written as DNA, the CDR3 is TGTGCCAGCAGTTCGATGGTGGGTTTTAGTCATCAGCCCCAGCATTTT. Translated, it gives CASSSMVGFSHQPQHF.

This clonotype was seen many times. This sequence joins TRBV28 and TRBJ2-2; D unresolved. This CDR3 is built from 15 residues. V lost 1 base, J lost 1 base, and 7 bases lay in between. Germline V gives CDR1 MDHEN, CDR2 SYDVKM. CDR3 DNA sequence: TGTGCCAGCAGTTTATCTTTACAGAACACCGGGGAGCTGTTTTTT. Amino acid sequence: CASSLSLQNTGELFF.

This clonotype was found many times. The gene calls are TRBV18 and TRBJ1-1; D call uncertain. CDR3 length: 13 amino acids. Trimming stripped 2 bases from V and 0 bases from J, with 4 bases between. CDR1 is KGHSH and CDR2 is LQKENI in the germline V gene. The CDR3: CASSPGLNTEAFF. CDR3 DNA: TGTGCCAGCTCACCAGGTCTGAACACTGAAGCTTTCTTT.

This clonotype was observed many times. The chain employs TRBV7-2 and TRBJ2-3, with D perhaps matching TRBD2 (7 bases). Trimming removed 6 bases from V and 1 base from J, with 14 bases in between. The CDR3 is 15 residues long. In germline, CDR1 is SGHTA, CDR2 FQGNSA. CDR3 protein: CASRFRGARTDTQYF. In DNA form, the CDR3 reads TGTGCCAGCAGATTTCGGGGGGCTCGCACAGATACGCAGTATTTT.